A selection of T cell receptor beta chains follows, all from one sample in a study of PD-1 blockade in classical Hodgkin lymphoma. Clones were read by immunoSEQ multiplex PCR, and TCRdb kept only the in-frame ones, dropping some. The sample includes about 150,000 clones, about four fifths seen only once; the top ten take roughly 9.2%. The specimen was peripheral blood mononuclear cells (PBMCs), collected before the second cycle of nivolumab. The receptors originated from a human donor with classical Hodgkin lymphoma. Both conserved end residues are part of each CDR3. Each record gives: J gene, V gene, CDR3 length, D gene, clone size, CDR3 protein, CDR3 DNA. D genes are given only for firm matches. Size tells how often a clone was seen (once, few, many) or the class of an expanded clone, and some rows leave it out.

>TRBJ2-3|TRBV2|15|TRBD2|.
CASSGTSGKGYTQYF
TGTGCCAGCAGTGGGACTAGCGGGAAGGGGTATACGCAGTATTTT
>TRBJ2-5|TRBV7-2|15|TRBD2|.
CASSYSGRVSETQYF
TGTGCCAGCAGCTATAGCGGGAGAGTGTCAGAGACCCAGTACTTC
>TRBJ2-6|TRBV15|17|.|.
CATSRDIRGSGANVLTF
TGTGCCACCAGCAGAGATATCAGGGGCTCTGGGGCCAACGTCCTGACTTTC
>TRBJ1-2|TRBV9|14|TRBD1|.
CASSPGQENYGYTF
TGTGCCAGCAGCCCAGGACAGGAGAACTATGGCTACACCTTC
>TRBJ2-2|TRBV7-9|16|.|.
CASLGLGGRNTGELFF
TGTGCCAGCCTTGGGCTGGGAGGACGGAACACCGGGGAGCTGTTTTTT
>TRBJ1-1|TRBV6-6|12|.|.
CASSSRVREAFF
TGTGCCAGCAGTTCCAGGGTACGGGAAGCTTTCTTT
>TRBJ2-3|TRBV4-3|14|.|.
CASSQVTDTDTQYF
TGCGCCAGCAGCCAAGTAACTGACACAGATACGCAGTATTTT
>TRBJ2-1|TRBV18|15|TRBD1|.
CASSPGTGAYNEQFF
TGTGCCAGCTCACCCGGGACAGGGGCATACAATGAGCAGTTCTTC
>TRBJ1-1|TRBV5-6|17|.|.
CASSAGGRGAVDTEAFF
TGTGCCAGCAGCGCCGGGGGGAGGGGCGCGGTAGACACTGAAGCTTTCTTT
>TRBJ1-2|TRBV6-4|15|TRBD1|.
CASSPRTGGSYGYTF
TGTGCCAGCAGTCCTCGGACAGGGGGTAGCTATGGCTACACCTTC
>TRBJ2-1|TRBV11-2|16|TRBD2|once
CASSLGLAGGLGEQFF
TGTGCCAGCAGCTTAGGACTAGCGGGGGGGTTGGGTGAGCAGTTCTTC
>TRBJ2-7|TRBV7-2|13|.|.
CASSSIGGNEQYF
TGTGCCAGCAGCAGCATTGGAGGGAACGAGCAGTACTTC
>TRBJ2-7|TRBV4-3|14|TRBD2|.
CASSQDGVAGGQYF
TGCGCCAGCAGCCAAGATGGGGTAGCGGGAGGGCAGTACTTC
>TRBJ1-5|TRBV5-1|15|.|.
CASRPDSLSNQPQHF
TGCGCCAGCAGACCAGACAGCCTTAGCAATCAGCCCCAGCATTTT
>TRBJ2-7|TRBV27|15|.|.
CASSLLGASSYEQYF
TGTGCCAGCAGTTTATTGGGGGCTAGCTCCTACGAGCAGTACTTC
>TRBJ2-1|TRBV10-2|16|TRBD2|once
CASSELAGGHNNEQFF
TGCGCCAGCAGTGAGTTAGCGGGAGGCCACAACAATGAGCAGTTCTTC
>TRBJ2-2|TRBV7-2|15|TRBD2|.
CASRPGLADTGELFF
TGTGCCAGCAGGCCGGGACTAGCAGACACCGGGGAGCTGTTTTTT
>TRBJ2-5|TRBV19|18|TRBD1|.
CASSIRGQGFSSQETQYF
TGTGCCAGTAGTATACGGGGACAGGGGTTCAGTAGCCAAGAGACCCAGTACTTC
>TRBJ2-3|TRBV9|15|TRBD1|.
CASSTGQGRTDTQYF
TGTGCCAGCAGCACTGGACAGGGACGCACAGATACGCAGTATTTT
>TRBJ2-7|TRBV6-1|13|.|.
CASREANFYEQYF
TGTGCCAGCAGGGAGGCGAATTTCTACGAGCAGTACTTC
>TRBJ2-3|TRBV9|17|TRBD1|few
CASSVSPGQTSTDTQYF
TGTGCCAGCAGCGTGTCGCCGGGACAGACATCCACAGATACGCAGTATTTT
>TRBJ1-4|TRBV10-3|14|TRBD1|few
CAISVQGAGEKLFF
TGTGCCATCAGTGTACAGGGGGCGGGAGAAAAACTGTTTTTT
>TRBJ2-1|TRBV5-4|15|TRBD2|once
CASSPGLAGDDEQFF
TGTGCCAGCAGCCCGGGACTAGCGGGAGATGATGAGCAGTTCTTC
>TRBJ1-5|TRBV27|16|TRBD1|.
CASSFSPGTVLWPQHF
TGTGCCAGCAGTTTTTCTCCCGGGACAGTCCTATGGCCCCAGCATTTT
>TRBJ1-5|TRBV7-9|12|TRBD1|.
CASSLDRGPQHF
TGTGCCAGCAGCTTAGACAGGGGGCCCCAGCATTTT
>TRBJ1-2|TRBV7-9|13|TRBD1|.
CASSSTTGQGYTF
TGTGCCAGCAGCTCCACGACAGGGCAAGGCTACACCTTC
>TRBJ2-1|TRBV7-3|14|TRBD1|.
CASSSRTGDNEQFF
TGTGCCAGCAGCTCCCGGACAGGGGACAATGAGCAGTTCTTC
>TRBJ1-1|TRBV6-5|12|.|.
CASTTQGSEAFF
TGTGCCAGCACTACACAGGGATCTGAAGCTTTCTTT